This entry lists 27 T cell receptor beta chains sequenced from one sample in a study of blood T cell repertoires in COVID-19. Sequencing was performed with immunoSEQ multiplex PCR; in TCRdb, only in-frame clones are kept and a portion is missing. The sample holds around 250,000 clones, 70% to 90% seen once. Material for sequencing was peripheral blood. These receptors were collected from a man aged 55 to 70 who had recovered from COVID-19.

This clone has a handful of counts. The rearrangement joins TRBV7-9 to TRBJ1-3; TRBD1 might be the D (5 bases). The CDR3 is made up of 14 amino acids. The V and J ends lost 5 bases and 1 base respectively, with 9 bases between them. CDR1 is SEHNR, CDR2 FQNEAQ, per germline (reference sequence). The CDR3 nucleotides are TGTGCCAGCAGCCAACAGGCGTCTGGAAACACCATATATTTT. Translating it yields CASSQQASGNTIYF. The full variable domain, its missing parts supplied by reference TRBV7-9 and TRBJ1-3, is DTGVSQNPRHKITKRGQNVTFRCDPISEHNRLYWYRQTLGQGPEFLTYFQNEAQLEKSRLLSDRFSAERPKGSFSTLEIQRTEQGDSAMYLCASSQQASGNTIYFGEGSWLTVV.

The chain couples TRBV5-1 to TRBJ2-1; TRBD1 is a possible D gene (6 bases). The germline V and J ends were trimmed by 0 bases and 6 bases, with 13 bases remaining between them. Germline lookup yields CDR1 SGHRS and CDR2 YFSETQ. This CDR3 has 15 residues. The CDR3: CASSLVGQGGNEQFF. As DNA, the CDR3 is TGCGCCAGCAGCTTGGTTGGGCAAGGGGGCAATGAGCAGTTCTTC.

A remark on this clone: At one end, the junction sequence differs from germline, possibly due to a read error. The gene calls are TRBV7-3 and TRBJ2-1; 7 nucleotides align to TRBD1. CDR1 is SGHTA, CDR2 FQGTGA, per germline. This CDR3 has 13 residues. Here the CDR3 DNA reads TGTGCCAGCAGCCTAACAGGGGTCGGGGAGCAGTTCTTC. This gives the protein CASSLTGVGEQFF.

The V call is TRBV7-9, the J call TRBJ2-2, with 10 bases fitting TRBD2. The CDR3 extends over 16 amino acids. Trimming at V came to 5 bases and at J to 6 bases, leaving 9 bases not matched to a gene. CDR1 is SEHNR and CDR2 is FQNEAQ in the germline V gene (reference sequence). The CDR3 spells CASSPTAGGLSGELFF. The CDR3 region has the DNA TGTGCCAGCAGCCCCACAGCGGGAGGGTTGTCCGGGGAGCTGTTTTTT.

This clone was detected only once. The rearrangement links TRBV3-1 (or the pseudogene TRBV3-2) to TRBJ2-1; D may be TRBD1 (6 bases). Deletions cut 4 bases from V and 6 bases from J, with 13 bases between. This CDR3 contains 14 residues. Germline V gene data show CDR1 as LGHDT and CDR2 as YNNKEL (reference sequence). The CDR3 DNA reads TGTGCCAGCAGCCCGTTCGGCAGGGGCAATGAGCAGTTCTTC. Protein sequence: CASSPFGRGNEQFF.

This clone was counted only a few times. The chain uses TRBV3-1 (or the pseudogene TRBV3-2) and TRBJ1-5, with 8 bases lining up with TRBD1. Trimming at V came to 5 bases and at J to 4 bases, leaving 7 bases not matched to a gene. The CDR3 is 15 amino acids. Germline CDR1 reads LGHDT; CDR2 reads YNNKEL (reference sequence). The CDR3 DNA follows: TGTGCCAGCAGCACCCGACAGGGGATTAATCAGCCCCAGCATTTT. Protein: CASSTRQGINQPQHF.

V is TRBV6-2 or TRBV6-3 and J is TRBJ2-2, with 7 bases lining up with TRBD1. Germline lookup yields CDR1 MNHEY and CDR2 SVGEGT. This CDR3 contains 16 residues. Germline trimming cut 4 bases from V and 0 bases from J; bases unmatched to any gene: 5. The CDR3 loop reads CASSSYRGANTGELFF. The CDR3 bases are TGTGCCAGCAGTTCTTACAGGGGCGCGAACACCGGGGAGCTGTTTTTT.

The chain has TRBV7-2 and TRBJ2-2, with D maybe TRBD1 (5 bases). The germline V gene has CDR1 SGHTA and CDR2 FQGNSA. This CDR3 region has 18 residues. The CDR3 reads CAVTAPKQGRVNTGELFF. The CDR3 DNA sequence: TGTGCGGTCACAGCCCCCAAGCAGGGCAGGGTGAACACCGGGGAGCTGTTTTTT.

The genes are TRBV7-9 and TRBJ2-7; D is possibly TRBD1 (5 bases). Trimming took off 2 bases at V and 2 bases at J, with 13 bases between the two ends. CDR3 size: 15 residues. CDR1 and CDR2 from the germline V gene are SEHNR and FQNEAQ (reference sequence). In DNA form, the CDR3 reads TGTGCCAGCAGCTTATTGCCAGGGTTCGCCTACGAGCAGTACTTC. Protein sequence: CASSLLPGFAYEQYF. The full variable domain, with the rest looked up from reference TRBV7-9 and TRBJ2-7, is DTGVSQNPRHKITKRGQNVTFRCDPISEHNRLYWYRQTLGQGPEFLTYFQNEAQLEKSRLLSDRFSAERPKGSFSTLEIQRTEQGDSAMYLCASSLLPGFAYEQYFGPGTRLTVT.

This clone was observed a few times. The DNA of the CDR3 is TGTGCCAGCAGGGAGACGGGGAATGCTTTCTTT. It is translated as CASRETGNAFF. The rearrangement joins TRBV12-3 or TRBV12-4 to TRBJ1-1; no clear D gene. V was shortened by 6 bases and J by 11 bases, with 13 bases between the two germline ends. The length of the CDR3 is 11 residues.

The CDR3 protein is CASSSQTGGAGGYTF. The DNA of the CDR3 is TGTGCCAGCAGCTCGCAGACAGGGGGCGCCGGTGGCTACACCTTC. The chain recombines TRBV7-9 with TRBJ1-2, with TRBD1 identical over 10 bases. Per germline, CDR1 SEHNR and CDR2 FQNEAQ (reference sequence). V shed 4 bases and J 7 bases; nucleotides not matched to a gene: 9. The length of the CDR3 is 15 residues.

The V and J genes are TRBV28 and TRBJ1-2, with D perhaps matching TRBD1 (6 bases). The CDR3 sequence is 11 residues long. The V gene's germline CDR1 is MDHEN and CDR2 SYDVKM. Between the trimmed V and J ends, which lost 6 bases and 8 bases, there was a span of 10 bases. In nucleotides, the CDR3 is TGTGCCAGCAGCCGACAGGCGGGCTACACCTTC. It codes for CASSRQAGYTF.

CDR3 nucleotide sequence: TGCACCAGCGCACTCTCCGGGACAGAGAACACCGGGGAGCTGTTTTTT. Protein product: CTSALSGTENTGELFF. The chain uses TRBV1 and TRBJ2-2; TRBD1 is the table's D call and was not checked against the DNA. TRBV1 is designated a pseudogene. The CDR3 has 16 residues.

The rearrangement uses TRBV28 and TRBJ2-6; D gene ambiguous. Germline CDR1 MDHEN, CDR2 SYDVKM. The CDR3 is made up of 11 amino acids. Deletions cut 10 bases from V and 5 bases from J, with 6 bases between. The chain's CDR3 is CATKRANVLTF. The CDR3 nucleotides read TGTGCCACAAAAAGGGCCAACGTCCTGACTTTC.

This clone has more than one count but fewer than ten. The chain carries TRBV20-1 and TRBJ1-5; 9 nucleotides agree with TRBD1. This CDR3 spans 15 amino acids. Looked up from germline, CDR1 is DFQATT and CDR2 is SNEGSKA (reference sequence). V was pared by 3 bases and J by 6 bases, with 9 bases of the junction left unmatched. The CDR3 DNA sequence: TGCAGTGCTAGTGCCGGGACAGGGCTGGTTCAGCCCCAGCATTTT. This encodes CSASAGTGLVQPQHF.

The chain combines TRBV5-1 with TRBJ2-4; 15 bases map to TRBD2. The CDR3 length is 18 residues. Per germline, CDR1 SGHRS and CDR2 YFSETQ. With 2 bases clipped from V and 0 bases from J, the junction kept 3 bases outside the gene matches. This chain's CDR3 is CASSFGTSGGLAKNIQYF. The DNA of the CDR3 is TGCGCCAGCAGCTTTGGGACTAGCGGGGGGCTAGCCAAAAACATTCAGTACTTC.

The chain combines TRBV28 with TRBJ1-2; TRBD1 matches at 9 bases. In germline, CDR1 is MDHEN, CDR2 SYDVKM. Losses at the gene ends were 7 bases for V and 6 bases for J; bases not matched to a gene: 9. The CDR3 is made up of 14 amino acids. This CDR3 is CASIRRDRVHGYTF. Written as DNA, the CDR3 is TGTGCCAGCATCCGCCGGGACAGGGTCCATGGCTACACCTTC.

On this clone: The identical CDR3 is also encoded by other nucleotide sequences in the sample. Here the CDR3 DNA reads TGTGCCAGCAGCCAAGGGACTAGCGGGGGGTACGAGCAGTACTTC. This gives the protein CASSQGTSGGYEQYF. This rearrangement joins TRBV3-1 (or the pseudogene TRBV3-2) to TRBJ2-7; 14 bases match TRBD2. In germline, CDR1 is LGHDT, CDR2 YNNKEL (reference sequence). Unmatched junction bases numbered 0, after V lost 1 base and J lost 4 bases. This CDR3 spans 15 amino acids.

The chain uses TRBV4-1 and TRBJ2-6; D is perhaps TRBD2 (7 bases). The CDR3 runs 18 residues. Per the germline V gene, CDR1 is MGHRA and CDR2 is YSYEKL. V was cut by 4 bases and J by 0 bases, with 16 bases left in between. CDR3 sequence: CASSLEPGGASGANVLTF. As DNA, the CDR3 is TGCGCCAGCAGCCTTGAGCCGGGGGGCGCCTCTGGGGCCAACGTCCTGACTTTC.

This clone came up many times. J is TRBJ2-7 and V is TRBV5-1; D might be TRBD1 (5 bases). The germline gives CDR1 SGHRS, CDR2 YFSETQ. The V end was cut by 0 bases, the J end by 5 bases, with 9 bases between. This CDR3 contains 13 residues. The DNA for the CDR3 is TGCGCCAGCAGCTTGGTCCAGGGTGACGAGCAGTACTTC. Translation: CASSLVQGDEQYF. The variable domain in full, with the rest retrieved from reference TRBV5-1 and TRBJ2-7, is KAGVTQTPRYLIKTRGQQVTLSCSPISGHRSVSWYQQTPGQGLQFLFEYFSETQRNKGNFPGRFSGRQFSNSRSEMNVSTLELGDSALYLCASSLVQGDEQYFGPGTRLTVT.

The chain recombines TRBV9 with TRBJ2-5; possible D gene TRBD2, 6 bases. V dropped 4 bases and J dropped 5 bases, with 18 bases sitting between them. This CDR3 comprises 15 residues. Per the germline V gene, CDR1 is SGDLS and CDR2 is YYNGEE. CDR3 loop: CASSPGWGVGETQYF. The CDR3 bases are TGTGCCAGCAGCCCCGGGTGGGGGGTTGGGGAGACCCAGTACTTC.

The rearrangement links TRBV5-1 to TRBJ1-4; 8 bases match TRBD1. V was clipped by 4 bases and J by 7 bases; unmatched bases: 9. This CDR3 has 15 residues. The germline CDR1 and CDR2 sequences are SGHRS and YFSETQ. This CDR3 reads CASSPRTGRPEKLFF. The DNA for the CDR3 is TGCGCCAGCAGCCCGCGGACAGGGAGACCTGAAAAACTGTTTTTT.

The J gene is TRBJ2-1, the V gene TRBV6-5; the D is unclear. The CDR3 is 14 residues long. V was clipped by 0 bases and J by 3 bases, with 6 bases between them. In germline, CDR1 is MNHEY, CDR2 SVGAGI. In nucleotides, the CDR3 is TGTGCCAGCAGTTACTCGCGTCACTACAATGAGCAGTTCTTC. Protein product: CASSYSRHYNEQFF.

The chain couples TRBV7-9 to TRBJ1-2, with a weak D call TRBD1 (6 bases). CDR1 and CDR2 (germline): SEHNR, FQNEAQ (reference sequence). Trimming removed 1 base at V and 6 bases at J, with 12 bases between. The CDR3 runs to 14 residues. The CDR3 loop is CASSLVSGEHGYTF. CDR3 in DNA: TGTGCCAGCAGCTTAGTGTCAGGGGAGCATGGCTACACCTTC. Full variable domain (missing parts from reference TRBV7-9 and TRBJ1-2): DTGVSQNPRHKITKRGQNVTFRCDPISEHNRLYWYRQTLGQGPEFLTYFQNEAQLEKSRLLSDRFSAERPKGSFSTLEIQRTEQGDSAMYLCASSLVSGEHGYTFGSGTRLTVV.

CDR3 residues: CASSLTPGETQYF. In DNA form, the CDR3 reads TGTGCCAGCAGTTTAACCCCCGGAGAGACCCAGTACTTC. The rearrangement links TRBV27 to TRBJ2-5; D not resolved. Between the trimmed V and J ends, which lost 2 bases and 4 bases, there was a span of 8 bases. The CDR3 has 13 residues. Germline V gene lookup returns CDR1 MNHEY and CDR2 SMNVEV (reference sequence).

V usage is TRBV14 and J usage is TRBJ1-6, with D tentatively TRBD1 (6 bases). Germline CDR1 and CDR2: SGHDN and FVKESK. This CDR3 has 19 amino acids. V was clipped by 0 bases and J by 5 bases, with 20 bases between them. As DNA, the CDR3 is TGTGCCAGCAGCCAAGAAGAATTCGCAGGGACATTAAATAATTCACCCCTCCACTTT. This encodes CASSQEEFAGTLNNSPLHF.

This clone was detected a few times. The chain employs TRBV24-1 and TRBJ1-4; the match to TRBD1 covers 10 bases. V lost 4 bases and J lost 8; bases outside the gene matches: 6. The germline gives CDR1 KGHDR, CDR2 SFDVKD. CDR3 length: 15 amino acids. The CDR3 here is CATSESGTGVEKLFF. For the CDR3, the DNA is TGTGCCACCAGTGAATCCGGGACAGGGGTCGAAAAACTGTTTTTT.